The rows below give T cell receptor beta chains drawn from one sample of a study of metastatic and nonmetastatic thyroid tumors. TCRdb re-called clones from the PCR reads using MiXCR. The sample comprises tens of thousands of clones, about 14% of which are singletons, and about 6.5% rests with the top ten. The sequencing sample was made of blood. These TCRs come from a male donor with papillary thyroid cancer or a benign thyroid nodule (not recorded which). Some clones in this sample may be carry-over from other donors' samples. CDR3s leave out the opening cysteine and the closing phenylalanine or tryptophan. A D gene is named only where the DNA matches it firmly. A row's size may be missing; if present it is once, few, many or a size class.

size,J,V,D,CDR3
many,TRBJ2-5,TRBV25-1,-,ASSEYSGLPLAETQY
many,TRBJ2-3,TRBV2,TRBD2,ASSASSGRWGTSTDTQY
few,TRBJ2-7,TRBV6-1,-,ASSTPPRDEQY
many,TRBJ2-5,TRBV4-3,-,ASSQDVSSTETQY
many,TRBJ2-5,TRBV27,-,ASSSQGETQY
many,TRBJ2-5,TRBV6-2/TRBV6-3,-,ASLAADRETQY
-,TRBJ2-7,TRBV20-1,-,SARDGEGPSYEQY
many,TRBJ2-5,TRBV7-2,TRBD1,ASSYGTGGHFRETQY
many,TRBJ2-3,TRBV10-1,TRBD2,ASKMGTSD
many,TRBJ2-7,TRBV18,-,ASSPEDLSYEQY
-,TRBJ2-1,TRBV24-1,-,ATSDSTWSGDEQF
many,TRBJ1-5,TRBV7-2,-,ASSLGVGLWQPQH
many,TRBJ1-1,TRBV6-1,-,ASRASFRDGQAF
few,TRBJ2-2,TRBV5-4,-,ASSLRVGNTGELF
-,TRBJ2-3,TRBV6-1,-,AAQEGSDTDTQY
-,TRBJ1-2,TRBV14,TRBD1,AISQDRVGYT
few,TRBJ1-2,TRBV19,-,ASSKRDPPDYGYT
many,TRBJ2-5,TRBV20-1,-,SARSSRGNQETQY